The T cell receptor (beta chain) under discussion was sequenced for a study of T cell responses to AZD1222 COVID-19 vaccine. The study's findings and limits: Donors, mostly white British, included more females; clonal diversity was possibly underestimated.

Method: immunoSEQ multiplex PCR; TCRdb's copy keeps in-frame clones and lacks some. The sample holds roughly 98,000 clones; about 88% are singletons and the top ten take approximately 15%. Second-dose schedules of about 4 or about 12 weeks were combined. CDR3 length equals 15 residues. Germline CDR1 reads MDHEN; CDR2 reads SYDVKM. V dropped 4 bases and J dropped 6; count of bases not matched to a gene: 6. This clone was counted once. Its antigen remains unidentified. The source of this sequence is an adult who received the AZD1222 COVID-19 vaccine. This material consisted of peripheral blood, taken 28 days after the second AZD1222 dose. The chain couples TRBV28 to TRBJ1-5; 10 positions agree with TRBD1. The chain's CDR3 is CASSSPGQGFQPQHF. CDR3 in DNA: TGTGCCAGCAGTTCACCGGGACAGGGGTTTCAGCCCCAGCATTTT.